The next 10 T cell receptor beta chains were all read from a single sample in a study of beta chain features in type 1 diabetes. What was sequenced were expressed TCRB transcripts, since all of the isolated RNA had been reverse transcribed. The repertoire was sequenced with immunoSEQ multiplex PCR; TCRdb's copy has only in-frame clones and lacks some. Of about 250,000 clones listed, roughly 15% are singletons. Sequencing was carried out using naive CD4+ T cells from blood. Every receptor here comes from a middle-aged woman in good health.

V is TRBV5-1 and J is TRBJ1-2, with TRBD1 as a possible D gene (5 bases). This CDR3 has 15 residues. Trimming removed 4 bases at V and 4 bases at J, with 17 bases between. In germline, CDR1 is SGHRS, CDR2 YFSETQ. CDR3 nucleotide sequence: TGCGCCAGCAGCCCGACCTTTCGGGGGTTCTATGGCTACACCTTC. As protein: CASSPTFRGFYGYTF.

This clone was detected a few times. The chain is built from TRBV5-1 and TRBJ2-1, with a weak D call TRBD2 (5 bases). Trimming took off 0 bases at V and 0 bases at J, with 13 bases between the two ends. The CDR3 sequence is 17 residues long. The germline V gene encodes CDR1 SGHRS and CDR2 YFSETQ. The CDR3 DNA sequence: TGCGCCAGCAGCTTGGCCAGAGCGGAGAGCTCCTACAATGAGCAGTTCTTC. It codes for CASSLARAESSYNEQFF.

This clone has more than one count but fewer than ten. This rearrangement joins TRBV7-2 to TRBJ2-1; 9 bases line up with TRBD1. Germline V CDR1 and CDR2: SGHTA, FQGNSA. This CDR3 spans 15 amino acids. V was pared by 6 bases and J by 2 bases, with 5 bases of the junction left unmatched. This CDR3 is CASSLTGGTYNEQFF. The CDR3 coding sequence is TGTGCCAGCAGTTTGACAGGGGGGACCTACAATGAGCAGTTCTTC.

A few counts support this clone. The chain uses TRBV7-2 and TRBJ2-7, with no clear D. The CDR3 runs to 13 residues. V was cut by 2 bases and J by 0 bases, with 5 bases left in between. CDR1 is SGHTA, CDR2 FQGNSA, per germline. CDR3 DNA sequence: TGTGCCAGCAGCTTAACTGCCTCCTACGAGCAGTACTTC. It yields the protein CASSLTASYEQYF.

The chain recombines TRBV11-2 with TRBJ1-3, with no clear D. Germline V gene data show CDR1 as SGHAT and CDR2 as FQNNGV. V lost 3 bases and J 2 bases, leaving 5 bases between the germline ends. The CDR3 length is 13 residues. Written as DNA, the CDR3 is TGTGCCAGCAGCTTGGGCCCTGGAAACACCATATATTTT. Protein: CASSLGPGNTIYF.

This clone was picked up a small number of times. The chain recombines TRBV7-2 with TRBJ1-6; 7 bases agree with TRBD1. The junction had 4 bases not matched to a gene; V was cut back by 3 bases and J by 5 bases. This CDR3 region has 15 residues. Germline CDR1 SGHTA, CDR2 FQGNSA. The CDR3 DNA is TGTGCCAGCAGCTTGGGACAGCCTCATAATTCACCCCTCCACTTT. It codes for CASSLGQPHNSPLHF.

The sample holds a few counts of this clone. The chain employs TRBV5-1 and TRBJ2-5, with D tentatively TRBD1 (5 bases). The CDR3 length is 14 residues. The V gene lost 0 bases and the J gene lost 2 bases, with 8 bases spanning the gap. Germline V gives CDR1 SGHRS, CDR2 YFSETQ. CDR3 DNA: TGCGCCAGCAGCTTGGGGGCAGGGCAAGAGACCCAGTACTTC. This sequence encodes CASSLGAGQETQYF.

This clone has more than one count but fewer than ten. The gene calls are TRBV5-1 and TRBJ2-3, with D hard to call. Trimming pared 4 bases from V and 1 base from J, leaving 10 bases between. Germline V lookup: CDR1 SGHRS, CDR2 YFSETQ. The CDR3 length is 14 residues. CDR3 coding DNA: TGCGCCAGCAGCGATCCAGTCGGCACAGATACGCAGTATTTT. Translating it yields CASSDPVGTDTQYF. Supplemented by reference TRBV5-1 and TRBJ2-3, the full variable domain reads KAGVTQTPRYLIKTRGQQVTLSCSPISGHRSVSWYQQTPGQGLQFLFEYFSETQRNKGNFPGRFSGRQFSNSRSEMNVSTLELGDSALYLCASSDPVGTDTQYFGPGTRLTVL.

The chain links TRBV19 to TRBJ2-7, with D possibly TRBD1 on 6 matching bases. Germline CDR1 and CDR2: LNHDA and SQIVND (reference sequence). This CDR3 is 15 amino acids long. Deletions cut 3 bases from V and 6 bases from J, with 18 bases between. This chain's CDR3 is CASSISGQTSREQYF. CDR3 sequence (DNA): TGTGCCAGTAGTATTTCCGGACAGACATCTCGCGAGCAGTACTTC.

This clone was detected only a few times. The chain has TRBV18 and TRBJ1-2; 8 bases are a match to TRBD1. V shed 1 base, J shed 7 bases, and the junction held 8 bases outside the gene matches. Germline V lookup: CDR1 KGHSH, CDR2 LQKENI. The CDR3 loop spans 15 amino acids. CDR3 bases: TGTGCCAGCTCACCACAGGGAGACAGGGGACCTGGCTACACCTTC. Its protein product is CASSPQGDRGPGYTF.